This T cell receptor (beta chain) was recovered during a study of OX40 agonist ivuxolimab in advanced cancers. About the study: The study treated patients with ivuxolimab, an agonistic anti-OX40 (CD134) antibody. At doses from 0.01 to 10 mg/kg, patients were given intravenous ivuxolimab every 2 weeks. General study points: Low levels of normalized T-cell clonal expansion also appeared in some nonresponders.

Of note for this clone: Its antigen remains unidentified.

Method: immunoSEQ multiplex PCR; TCRdb's copy keeps in-frame clones and lacks some. The sample has approximately 100,000 clones, about 90% seen once. The source of this sequence is an adult with an advanced solid tumor such as melanoma, head and neck, liver or kidney cancer. The sample here was CD4+ or CD8+ T cells sorted from blood, taken in a trial of the OX40 agonist ivuxolimab.

In DNA form, the CDR3 reads TGTGCCAGTAGTACTCAAGAAAATCAGCCCCAGCATTTT. Translating it yields CASSTQENQPQHF. The rearrangement joins TRBV19 to TRBJ1-5; the D is unclear. Trimming cost V 4 bases and J 4 bases, with 8 bases left between them. The CDR3 is made up of 13 amino acids. CDR1 LNHDA and CDR2 SQIVND come from the germline V gene (reference sequence).